The text below deals with one TCR beta chain. Original data processing: By means of reference gene primer amplification, nucleated cell counts were estimated. Libraries were prepared by immunoSEQ multiplex PCR; TCRdb keeps only in-frame clonotypes and omits some of them. That table is the source of V, J and clone size, and D and trimming were worked out from the DNA. The table records fewer than 250,000 clones, over 70% of them present only once. These data belong to a study of blood T cell repertoires in COVID-19. Study-level information: From the United States, Italy and Spain came samples of acute and convalescent COVID-19. Nucleic acid was either cDNA or gDNA, and it came from T cells, B-cell-depleted T cells, or PBMCs.

The sample comprised peripheral blood. This TCR was sampled from a middle-aged man with active or convalescent COVID-19.

The CDR3 bases are TGTGCCATCAGTCGGACAGGGGATGGGAATCAGCCCCAGCATTTT. Protein: CAISRTGDGNQPQHF. The chain combines TRBV10-3 with TRBJ1-5; 9 bases are shared with TRBD1. The germline V gene has CDR1 ENHRY and CDR2 SYGVKD. The CDR3 sequence is 15 residues long. V was clipped by 5 bases and J by 4 bases; unmatched bases: 6.